Below are 17 T cell receptor beta chains sequenced from a single sample in a study of T cells after posttransplantation cyclophosphamide. Libraries were prepared by immunoSEQ multiplex PCR; TCRdb keeps only in-frame clonotypes and omits some of them. The table has tens of thousands of clones, roughly 73% seen once. Busulfan-fludarabine conditioning, marrow transplant, and cyclophosphamide on days +3 and +4 were administered. The input for sequencing was CD4+ T cells sorted from blood, taken roughly 1,900 days after a stem cell transplant with posttransplant cyclophosphamide. The receptors come from a female patient in her thirties or forties who received an allogeneic stem cell transplant from a related donor, was CMV-positive, and had no GVHD. These T cells may partly come from the graft donor.

The chain uses TRBV19 and TRBJ2-2, with TRBD2 identical over 10 bases. CDR3 length: 16 amino acids. Germline V gene sequence: CDR1 LNHDA, CDR2 SQIVND (reference sequence). The trim removed 8 bases at V and 7 bases at J, leaving 13 bases unmatched. CDR3 in DNA: TGTGCCAGTCAAACAGCGGGGGGGCTTTTCGTCGGGGAGCTGTTTTTT. This codes for CASQTAGGLFVGELFF. Looking up the rest from reference TRBV19 and TRBJ2-2 gives the full variable domain: DGGITQSPKYLFRKEGQNVTLSCEQNLNHDAMYWYRQDPGQGLRLIYYSQIVNDFQKGDIAEGYSVSREKKESFPLTVTSAQKNPTAFYLCASQTAGGLFVGELFFGEGSRLTVL.

This clone was recorded a few times. This rearrangement joins TRBV7-8 to TRBJ2-7; 8 positions match TRBD1. Per germline, CDR1 SGHVS and CDR2 FQNEAQ. V shed 5 bases, J shed 2 bases, and the junction held 8 bases outside the gene matches. The length of the CDR3 is 15 residues. The CDR3, as DNA: TGTGCCAGCAGCCAGGGGGCTCACAGTGCCTACGAGCAGTACTTC. This encodes CASSQGAHSAYEQYF. The full variable domain, its missing parts supplied by reference TRBV7-8 and TRBJ2-7, is GAGVSQSPRYKVAKRGQDVALRCDPISGHVSLFWYQQALGQGPEFLTYFQNEAQLDKSGLPSDRFFAERPEGSVSTLKIQRTQQEDSAVYLCASSQGAHSAYEQYFGPGTRLTVT.

The chain uses TRBV18 and TRBJ2-1; 11 bases match TRBD2. There are 16 residues in the CDR3. Unmatched junction bases numbered 6, after V lost 4 bases and J lost 4 bases. Germline lookup yields CDR1 KGHSH and CDR2 LQKENI. The DNA of the CDR3 is TGTGCCAGCTCACGGGCGGGACTAGCGGAATACAATGAGCAGTTCTTC. Encoded protein: CASSRAGLAEYNEQFF.

The V and J genes are TRBV18 and TRBJ2-4; TRBD1 matches 9 bases. CDR3 length: 14 residues. Germline V gene data show CDR1 as KGHSH and CDR2 as LQKENI. With 3 bases clipped from V and 6 bases from J, the junction kept 3 bases outside the gene matches. The CDR3 is CASSPPGQGNIQYF. As DNA, the CDR3 is TGTGCCAGCTCACCCCCGGGACAGGGAAACATTCAGTACTTC. Looking up the rest from reference TRBV18 and TRBJ2-4 gives the full variable domain: NAGVMQNPRHLVRRRGQEARLRCSPMKGHSHVYWYRQLPEEGLKFMVYLQKENIIDESGMPKERFSAEFPKEGPSILRIQQVVRGDSAAYFCASSPPGQGNIQYFGAGTRLSVL.

The chain links TRBV27 to TRBJ2-7, with TRBD1 identical over 10 bases. CDR1 MNHEY and CDR2 SMNVEV come from the germline V gene (reference sequence). V was pared by 5 bases and J by 7 bases, with 5 bases of the junction left unmatched. The CDR3 covers 13 residues. The CDR3 loop is CASSPDRGREQYF. The DNA of the CDR3 is TGTGCCAGCAGTCCAGACAGGGGGCGTGAGCAGTACTTC.

The V call is TRBV19, the J call TRBJ2-2; 9 positions agree with TRBD1. Germline V lookup: CDR1 LNHDA, CDR2 SQIVND (reference sequence). V was clipped by 9 bases and J by 7 bases; unmatched bases: 12. There are 15 residues in the CDR3. The DNA for the CDR3 is TGTGCCAGCCGAACTGGGACAGGGCGGGTCGGGGAGCTGTTTTTT. Translation gives CASRTGTGRVGELFF.

In the case of this clone: Relative to the germline gene, one junction end is altered; a read error may explain this. The chain couples TRBV28 to TRBJ2-3, with D perhaps TRBD1 (5 bases). The germline V gene has CDR1 MDHEN and CDR2 SYDVKM. This CDR3 is built from 13 residues. The CDR3 region has the DNA TGTGCCAGCAGTTTGCAGGGCACGGATACGCAGTATTTT. Translated: CASSLQGTDTQYF. The full variable domain, with the rest looked up from reference TRBV28 and TRBJ2-3, is DVKVTQSSRYLVKRTGEKVFLECVQDMDHENMFWYRQDPGLGLRLIYFSYDVKMKEKGDIPEGYSVSREKKERFSLILESASTNQTSMYLCASSLQGTDTQYFGPGTRLTVL.

This clone showed up just a few times. The chain joins TRBV18 to TRBJ2-1; perhaps TRBD1 as D (5 bases). Germline loops: CDR1 KGHSH, CDR2 LQKENI. Trimming removed 1 base at V and 5 bases at J, with 9 bases between. CDR3 length equals 14 residues. The CDR3 loop reads CASSPRRANNEQFF. The CDR3 nucleotides are TGTGCCAGCTCACCACGCAGGGCGAACAATGAGCAGTTCTTC.

This sequence joins TRBV7-2 and TRBJ1-5; a weak D match, TRBD1 (6 bases). Germline values: CDR1 SGHTA, CDR2 FQGNSA. The ends were cut back, 1 base at V and 9 bases at J, with 16 bases in the middle. There are 15 residues in the CDR3. Written as DNA, the CDR3 is TGTGCCAGCAGCTTAGAAGCCCCAGGGGATCGGCCCCAGCATTTT. As protein: CASSLEAPGDRPQHF.

The chain couples TRBV9 to TRBJ2-6; D unclear. CDR1 is SGDLS and CDR2 is YYNGEE in the germline V gene. Trimming took 0 bases from V and 1 from J, leaving 8 bases between them. This CDR3 is built from 16 residues. CDR3 coding DNA: TGTGCCAGCAGCGTAGGTCTGGAGTCTGGGGCCAACGTCCTGACTTTC. Its protein product is CASSVGLESGANVLTF.

V is TRBV7-5 and J is TRBJ2-3; the listed D gene, TRBD1, was not tested against the DNA. TRBV7-5 is shown as a pseudogene. The CDR3 length is 13 residues. The CDR3 DNA follows: TGTGCCAGAAGCTTAGTGGCAGGAGATACGCAGTATTTT. Amino acid sequence: CARSLVAGDTQYF.

The rearrangement uses TRBV7-2 and TRBJ2-3; D gene uncertain. Trimming removed 5 bases at V and 6 bases at J, with 12 bases between. This CDR3 comprises 13 residues. The germline CDR1 and CDR2 sequences are SGHTA and FQGNSA. The CDR3 sequence: CASSPPREDTQYF. The CDR3 nucleotides are TGTGCCAGCAGCCCCCCCCGCGAGGATACGCAGTATTTT. The entire variable domain, with the rest obtained from reference TRBV7-2 and TRBJ2-3, is as follows: GAGVSQSPSNKVTEKGKDVELRCDPISGHTALYWYRQSLGQGLEFLIYFQGNSAPDKSGLPSDRFSAERTGGSVSTLTIQRTQQEDSAVYLCASSPPREDTQYFGPGTRLTVL.

The chain links TRBV14 to TRBJ2-7; 10 bases are a match to TRBD2. Germline CDR1 reads SGHDN; CDR2 reads FVKESK. Losses at the gene ends were 4 bases for V and 3 bases for J; bases not matched to a gene: 6. CDR3 length equals 15 residues. This chain's CDR3 is CASSPRLAGIYEQYF. The CDR3 region has the DNA TGTGCCAGCAGCCCCCGACTAGCGGGCATCTACGAGCAGTACTTC.

The V call is TRBV29-1, the J call TRBJ1-1, with 7 nucleotides matching TRBD1. The V segment lost 5 bases and the J segment 2 bases; nucleotides outside the gene matches: 5. This CDR3 region has 13 residues. Germline V gene lookup returns CDR1 SQVTM and CDR2 ANQGSEA. The CDR3 region is CSVTGTANTEAFF. DNA of the CDR3: TGCAGCGTTACCGGGACAGCTAACACTGAAGCTTTCTTT.

The genes are TRBV6-5 and TRBJ2-7; TRBD1 aligns across 7 bases. The CDR3 has 13 amino acids. The trim removed 2 bases at V and 4 bases at J, leaving 2 bases unmatched. In germline, CDR1 is MNHEY, CDR2 SVGAGI. The DNA for the CDR3 is TGTGCCAGCAGTTACAGGGGGCAATACGAGCAGTACTTC. It encodes CASSYRGQYEQYF.

The V gene is TRBV6-6, the J gene TRBJ1-1; 7 bases line up with TRBD1. There are 13 residues in the CDR3. Losses at the gene ends were 2 bases for V and 7 bases for J; bases not matched to a gene: 4. Germline V gene lookup returns CDR1 MNHNY and CDR2 SVGAGI (reference sequence). CDR3 loop: CASSYRDRVEAFF. In DNA, the CDR3 is TGTGCCAGCAGTTACAGGGACAGAGTTGAAGCTTTCTTT.

This rearrangement joins TRBV12-5 to TRBJ2-4, with 9 bases identical to TRBD1. The J segment lost 0 bases and the V segment lost 7 bases, leaving 7 bases of the junction unmatched. This CDR3 is built from 16 residues. In germline, CDR1 is LGHNT, CDR2 FRNRAP. The CDR3 DNA sequence: TGTGCTAGTGCCTGGACAGGGGAACTAGCCAAAAACATTCAGTACTTC. It specifies CASAWTGELAKNIQYF. Based on the CDR3 plus reference TRBV12-5 and TRBJ2-4, the full variable domain is DARVTQTPRHKVTEMGQEVTMRCQPILGHNTVFWYRQTMMQGLELLAYFRNRAPLDDSGMPKDRFSAEMPDATLATLKIQPSEPRDSAVYFCASAWTGELAKNIQYFGAGTRLSVL.